The 23 T cell receptor beta chains given below trace back to one sample, sequenced in a study of T cell responses to AZD1222 COVID-19 vaccine. Sequencing was performed with immunoSEQ multiplex PCR; in TCRdb, only in-frame clones are kept and a portion is missing. The data contain about 140,000 clones, about 90% of them singletons. Specimen: peripheral blood, collected on day 0 of AZD1222 vaccination. The source is an adult in good health.

The rearrangement uses TRBV30 and TRBJ2-2; D is ambiguous. Germline CDR1 GTSNPN, CDR2 SVGIG (reference sequence). This CDR3 contains 13 residues. Deletions cut 1 base from V and 1 base from J, with 4 bases between. The CDR3 is CAWSGLNTGELFF. Written as DNA, the CDR3 is TGTGCCTGGAGTGGCCTGAACACCGGGGAGCTGTTTTTT.

The chain couples TRBV19 to TRBJ2-7; 8 bases match TRBD1. CDR1 and CDR2 from the germline V gene are LNHDA and SQIVND (reference sequence). This CDR3 has 14 amino acids. V lost 5 bases and J lost 3; bases outside the gene matches: 6. This CDR3 reads CASSRGQAFYEQYF. The CDR3 nucleotides read TGTGCCAGTAGTCGGGGACAGGCCTTCTACGAGCAGTACTTC.

The chain combines TRBV29-1 with TRBJ2-4; D gene ambiguous. Trimming left V 6 bases short and J 9 bases short, with 18 bases between. The length of the CDR3 is 13 residues. Germline assignment: CDR1 SQVTM and CDR2 ANQGSEA. The CDR3 DNA follows: TGCAGCGTCGCCCCAGAGAATTGGGTCATTCAGTACTTC. Protein sequence: CSVAPENWVIQYF. The complete variable domain, with remaining parts taken from reference TRBV29-1 and TRBJ2-4, reads SAVISQKPSRDICQRGTSLTIQCQVDSQVTMMFWYRQQPGQSLTLIATANQGSEATYESGFVIDKFPISRPNLTFSTLTVSNMSPEDSSIYLCSVAPENWVIQYFGAGTRLSVL.

The J gene is TRBJ1-2, the V gene TRBV18; 7 nucleotides match TRBD1. The V gene end was trimmed by 4 bases and the J gene end by 2 bases; junction bases not matched to a gene: 1. Germline V gene data show CDR1 as KGHSH and CDR2 as LQKENI. The CDR3 spans 13 residues. The CDR3 nucleotides read TGTGCCAGCTCACTGGGACAGAACTATGGCTACACCTTC. Protein product: CASSLGQNYGYTF.

This sequence joins TRBV5-4 and TRBJ2-1, with D possibly matching TRBD1 (6 bases). The CDR3 sequence is 14 residues long. The V end was cut by 0 bases, the J end by 8 bases, with 12 bases between. Germline V gives CDR1 SGHNT, CDR2 YYREEE (reference sequence). The CDR3, as DNA: TGTGCCAGCAGCTTGGATAGGGGGAACGATGAGCAGTTCTTC. This sequence encodes CASSLDRGNDEQFF.

The chain joins TRBV21-1 to TRBJ1-3; the D call in the table, TRBD1, was not verified against the DNA. TRBV21-1 constitutes a pseudogene. The CDR3 has 17 residues. CDR3 protein: CASSNTPTECWGNTIYF. The DNA of the CDR3 is TGTGCCAGCAGCAACACGCCTACAGAGTGCTGGGGAAACACCATATATTTT.

The rearrangement uses TRBV29-1 and TRBJ2-3; maybe TRBD2 (6 bases). The germline CDR1 and CDR2 sequences are SQVTM and ANQGSEA. Trimming took 2 bases from V and 3 from J, leaving 9 bases between them. The CDR3 loop spans 13 amino acids. In DNA form, the CDR3 reads TGCAGCGTTGAACGTGGGAGGACAGATACGCAGTATTTT. The encoded protein is CSVERGRTDTQYF.

This clone was recorded a few times. Within the sample, other DNA sequences also encode this same CDR3. This chain joins TRBV19 and TRBJ2-3; 8 bases fit TRBD1. There are 14 residues in the CDR3. Unmatched junction bases numbered 1, after V lost 4 bases and J lost 1 base. The germline CDR1 and CDR2 sequences are LNHDA and SQIVND (reference sequence). The CDR3 here is CASSRGQGTDTQYF. Written as DNA, the CDR3 is TGTGCCAGTAGTAGGGGACAGGGCACAGATACGCAGTATTTT.

The chain recombines TRBV19 with TRBJ2-5; 7 nucleotides align to TRBD2. The V segment lost 4 bases and the J segment 3 bases; nucleotides outside the gene matches: 14. Per germline, CDR1 LNHDA and CDR2 SQIVND (reference sequence). The CDR3 extends over 17 amino acids. The CDR3 protein is CASSRLKASGGKETQYF. The CDR3 region has the DNA TGTGCCAGTAGTAGACTAAAGGCTAGCGGAGGAAAAGAGACCCAGTACTTC.

This CDR3 reads CASSFVGRDSEQFF. The DNA for the CDR3 is TGTGCCAGCAGCTTCGTCGGGAGGGACAGTGAGCAGTTCTTC. V and J are TRBV5-4 and TRBJ2-1, with D tentatively TRBD2 (8 bases). This CDR3 is built from 14 residues. Germline V CDR1 and CDR2: SGHNT, YYREEE (reference sequence). Trimming took off 2 bases at V and 9 bases at J, with 15 bases between the two ends.

V usage is TRBV5-1 and J usage is TRBJ2-7, with 8 bases matching TRBD2. V shed 7 bases and J 3 bases; nucleotides not matched to a gene: 15. This CDR3 has 16 amino acids. CDR1 SGHRS and CDR2 YFSETQ come from the germline V gene. The CDR3 DNA reads as TGCGCCAGCGGTCGGGGAGGAGCGGGAGAAGGCTACGAGCAGTACTTC. As protein: CASGRGGAGEGYEQYF.

This clone was observed a single time. The V gene is TRBV6-5, the J gene TRBJ2-5; 7 bases map to TRBD2. Germline CDR1 reads MNHEY; CDR2 reads SVGAGI. The CDR3 contains 13 residues. The J segment lost 5 bases and the V segment lost 2 bases, leaving 2 bases of the junction unmatched. CDR3 sequence (DNA): TGTGCCAGCAGTTACGCGGGAGCGGAGACCCAGTACTTC. This sequence encodes CASSYAGAETQYF.

This chain uses TRBV7-9 with TRBJ2-7, with TRBD1 matching over 8 bases. Germline V gene data show CDR1 as SEHNR and CDR2 as FQNEAQ (reference sequence). The CDR3 consists of 14 residues. The ends lost 1 base at V and 5 bases at J; junction bases unmatched: 4. CDR3 DNA: TGTGCCAGCAGCTTAGGGACAGGGTTCGACGAGCAGTACTTC. The encoded protein is CASSLGTGFDEQYF.

The chain has TRBV7-2 and TRBJ2-7, with TRBD2 matching 7 bases. V lost 2 bases, J lost 1 base, and 8 bases stayed unmatched. Germline-derived CDR1 and CDR2 are SGHTA and FQGNSA. This CDR3 is 16 amino acids long. CDR3 residues: CASSLKAGKPSYEQYF. CDR3 DNA: TGTGCCAGCAGCTTAAAAGCGGGAAAGCCTTCCTACGAGCAGTACTTC.

The chain joins TRBV9 to TRBJ1-2; 7 bases match TRBD1. This CDR3 is 14 amino acids long. Per the germline V gene, CDR1 is SGDLS and CDR2 is YYNGEE. J lost 8 bases, V lost 3 bases, and 10 bases had no gene match. CDR3 DNA: TGTGCCAGCAGCGCCTCAGGTACAGGGGCGGGCTACACCTTC. Its translation is CASSASGTGAGYTF. The entire variable domain, with the rest obtained from reference TRBV9 and TRBJ1-2, is as follows: DSGVTQTPKHLITATGQRVTLRCSPRSGDLSVYWYQQSLDQGLQFLIQYYNGEERAKGNILERFSAQQFPDLHSELNLSSLELGDSALYFCASSASGTGAGYTFGSGTRLTVV.

V is TRBV5-6 and J is TRBJ2-7, with D tentatively TRBD1 (7 bases). V shed 3 bases and J shed 5 bases, with 24 bases lying between them. Germline V gene data show CDR1 as SGHDT and CDR2 as YYEEEE. The CDR3 sequence is 17 residues long. The CDR3 loop reads CASSSRGTWAGGHEQYF. The CDR3 DNA follows: TGTGCCAGCAGCTCTAGGGGTACCTGGGCAGGGGGGCACGAGCAGTACTTC.

The rearrangement links TRBV21-1 to TRBJ2-1; the table calls TRBD1, which could not be checked here. TRBV21-1 represents a pseudogene. The CDR3 has 15 amino acids. The chain's CDR3 is CASRGTGEGQDEQFF. CDR3 DNA: TGTGCCAGCAGAGGGACAGGGGAGGGGCAGGATGAGCAGTTCTTC.

V gene TRBV6-5 combines with J gene TRBJ2-1; TRBD2 matches at 7 bases. The V segment lost 6 bases and the J segment 15 bases; nucleotides outside the gene matches: 8. This CDR3 comprises 11 residues. The germline gives CDR1 MNHEY, CDR2 SVGAGI. DNA for the CDR3: TGTGCCAGCAGCCCCGGACTAGTCCGGTTCTTC. This sequence encodes CASSPGLVRFF.

The chain has TRBV7-2 and TRBJ2-4, with TRBD2 matching over 7 bases. In germline, CDR1 is SGHTA, CDR2 FQGNSA. The length of the CDR3 is 15 residues. The J segment lost 3 bases and the V segment lost 4 bases, leaving 6 bases of the junction unmatched. CDR3 in DNA: TGTGCCAGCAGCTGGGGGGGGACCAGCAAAAACATTCAGTACTTC. Translating it yields CASSWGGTSKNIQYF.

The CDR3 loop is CASSPGGAGGPTDTQYF. The CDR3, as DNA: TGTGCCAGCAGCCCGGGGGGAGCGGGAGGCCCCACAGATACGCAGTATTTT. The chain couples TRBV11-3 to TRBJ2-3; 9 nucleotides match TRBD2. CDR1 is SGHNT, CDR2 YENEEA, per germline. V shed 5 bases and J 2 bases; nucleotides not matched to a gene: 11. The CDR3 runs 17 residues. Full variable domain (outside the CDR3, taken from reference TRBV11-3 and TRBJ2-3): EAGVVQSPRYKIIEKKQPVAFWCNPISGHNTLYWYLQNLGQGPELLIRYENEEAVDDSQLPKDRFSAERLKGVDSTLKIQPAELGDSAVYLCASSPGGAGGPTDTQYFGPGTRLTVL.

The chain joins TRBV6-5 to TRBJ1-1; no clear D gene. Per germline, CDR1 MNHEY and CDR2 SVGAGI. Trimming took off 0 bases at V and 0 bases at J, with 8 bases between the two ends. This CDR3 has 15 residues. For the CDR3, the DNA is TGTGCCAGCAGTTACTCGGGCAGAGTGAACACTGAAGCTTTCTTT. Translation gives CASSYSGRVNTEAFF.

The chain recombines TRBV27 with TRBJ2-2; D remains unclear. The germline V and J ends were trimmed by 0 bases and 5 bases, with 7 bases remaining between them. Germline assignment: CDR1 MNHEY and CDR2 SMNVEV (reference sequence). This CDR3 comprises 14 residues. CDR3 region: CASSLSITTGELFF. CDR3 coding DNA: TGTGCCAGCAGTTTATCGATAACGACCGGGGAGCTGTTTTTT.

V usage is TRBV18 and J usage is TRBJ2-2; 11 bases fit TRBD2. This CDR3 spans 16 amino acids. Germline V gene sequence: CDR1 KGHSH, CDR2 LQKENI. Trimming cost V 2 bases and J 5 bases; bases outside gene matches: 4. The CDR3 bases are TGTGCCAGCTCACCAACTAGCGGGAGTGGAACCGGGGAGCTGTTTTTT. Its protein is CASSPTSGSGTGELFF.